The clone carrying this T cell receptor beta chain has ten or more counts. Its antigen is unidentified. Losses at the gene ends were 6 bases for V and 6 bases for J; bases not matched to a gene: 7. This CDR3 is built from 15 residues. The data were taken from a study of T-cell memory formation after mild COVID-19. MiXCR, run by TCRdb on the 5' RACE reads, gives a single entry per CDR3 protein. In the table there are just under 550,000 distinct CDR3 sequences, roughly 20% of which are singletons. Study conclusions and caveats: CD4+ clones that contracted lay mainly in CM and EM; CD8+ ones lay in EMRA.

The gene calls are TRBV12-3 or TRBV12-4 and TRBJ1-6, with TRBD1 matching over 8 bases. The TCR sequence derives from an adult woman who had mild COVID-19 (a few samples of this study predate the infection). Cell type and time point are not known. Sequencing was done on a sample of PBMCs or a T cell subset sorted from them (not recorded which). CDR3 bases: TGTGCCAGCAGCCCCGGACAGGGCGCTAATTCACCCCTCCACTTT. It encodes CASSPGQGANSPLHF.